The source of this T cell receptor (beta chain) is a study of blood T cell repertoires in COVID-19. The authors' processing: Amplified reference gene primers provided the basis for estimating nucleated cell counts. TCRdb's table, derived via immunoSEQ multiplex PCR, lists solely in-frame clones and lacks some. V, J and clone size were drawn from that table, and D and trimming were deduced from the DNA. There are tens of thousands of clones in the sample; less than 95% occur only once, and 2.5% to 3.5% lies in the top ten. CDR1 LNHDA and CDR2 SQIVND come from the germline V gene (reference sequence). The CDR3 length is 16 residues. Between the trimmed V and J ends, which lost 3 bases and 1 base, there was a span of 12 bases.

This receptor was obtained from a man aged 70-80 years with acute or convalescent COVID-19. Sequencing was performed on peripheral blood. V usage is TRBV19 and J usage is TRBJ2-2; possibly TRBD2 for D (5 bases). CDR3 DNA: TGTGCCAGTAGTATTTGGCGAGCGGAGAACACCGGGGAGCTGTTTTTT. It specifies CASSIWRAENTGELFF.